The 28 T cell receptor beta chains below come from one sample, sequenced in a study of cytomegalovirus exposure and HLA in healthy donors. The PCR ran on 60 Vbeta and 13 Jbeta primers. The assay was immunoSEQ multiplex PCR, and TCRdb's table has in-frame clones only and misses some. This table has approximately 92,000 clones, over 70% appearing once. Sequencing used PBMCs. These receptors all stem from a man aged 55 to 70 in good health and CMV-seronegative.

The V gene is TRBV7-8, the J gene TRBJ2-1; TRBD2 matches at 10 bases. Trimming cost V 6 bases and J 6 bases; bases outside gene matches: 8. The V gene's germline CDR1 is SGHVS and CDR2 FQNEAQ. The CDR3 is made up of 15 amino acids. The chain's CDR3 is CASSLGGLASNEQFF. The CDR3 bases are TGTGCCAGCAGTCTAGGGGGACTAGCGAGCAATGAGCAGTTCTTC.

The J gene is TRBJ2-2, the V gene TRBV5-1; 11 bases line up with TRBD2. Per the germline V gene, CDR1 is SGHRS and CDR2 is YFSETQ. The V segment lost 0 bases and the J segment 9 bases; nucleotides outside the gene matches: 7. The CDR3 spans 16 residues. In DNA, the CDR3 is TGCGCCAGCAGCTTGGAGCTAGCGGGGGGCCCCCGGGAGCTGTTTTTT. This translates into CASSLELAGGPRELFF. Full variable domain (remainder filled in from reference TRBV5-1 and TRBJ2-2): KAGVTQTPRYLIKTRGQQVTLSCSPISGHRSVSWYQQTPGQGLQFLFEYFSETQRNKGNFPGRFSGRQFSNSRSEMNVSTLELGDSALYLCASSLELAGGPRELFFGEGSRLTVL.

The V gene is TRBV7-2, the J gene TRBJ1-5; the match to TRBD1 covers 8 bases. Germline CDR1 is SGHTA and CDR2 is FQGNSA. V lost 5 bases, J lost 4 bases, and 4 bases stayed unmatched. This CDR3 contains 14 residues. The CDR3 nucleotides read TGTGCCAGCAGCGCCCGACAGGGGAATCAGCCCCAGCATTTT. It codes for CASSARQGNQPQHF.

This clone was detected only a few times. This chain connects TRBV7-2 to TRBJ2-3; 8 nucleotides align to TRBD2. The length of the CDR3 is 14 residues. CDR1 is SGHTA and CDR2 is FQGNSA in the germline V gene. V trimming: 0 bases; J trimming: 5 bases; junction bases outside the gene matches: 1. CDR3 nucleotides: TGTGCCAGCAGCTTAGCGCGGGAGGTAGATACGCAGTATTTT. Translating gives CASSLAREVDTQYF.

The CDR3 spells CASSPRHSGNTEAFF. The CDR3 coding sequence is TGTGCCAGCAGCCCCCGCCACAGCGGCAACACTGAAGCTTTCTTT. The rearrangement links TRBV9 to TRBJ1-1; D is ambiguous. This CDR3 contains 15 residues. The germline V gene has CDR1 SGDLS and CDR2 YYNGEE. Trimming cost V 4 bases and J 2 bases, with 15 bases left between them.

The chain employs TRBV6-5 and TRBJ1-2; weak D call: TRBD1 (5 bases). V was shortened by 7 bases and J by 4 bases, with 7 bases between the two germline ends. This CDR3 region has 11 residues. The germline gives CDR1 MNHEY, CDR2 SVGAGI. CDR3 residues: CASNGAYGYTF. CDR3 coding DNA: TGTGCCAGCAATGGGGCCTATGGCTACACCTTC.

This clone was detected only a few times. The rearrangement links TRBV19 to TRBJ1-5; D might be TRBD1 (6 bases). Germline CDR1 reads LNHDA; CDR2 reads SQIVND (reference sequence). Trimming removed 5 bases at V and 7 bases at J, with 21 bases between. This CDR3 has 16 amino acids. CDR3 residues: CASSEGTRKGWQPQHF. The CDR3 coding sequence is TGTGCCAGTAGTGAAGGGACACGCAAGGGCTGGCAGCCCCAGCATTTT.

The chain joins TRBV7-9 to TRBJ1-4; D gene uncertain. The germline V gene encodes CDR1 SEHNR and CDR2 FQNEAQ (reference sequence). CDR3 size: 15 residues. Trimming left V 1 base short and J 5 bases short, with 11 bases between. Here the CDR3 reads CASSLGIQPNEKLFF. The CDR3 coding sequence is TGTGCCAGCAGCTTAGGGATACAGCCCAATGAAAAACTGTTTTTT.

V and J are TRBV6-1 and TRBJ2-3; 7 bases line up with TRBD2. V was clipped by 2 bases and J by 3 bases; unmatched bases: 14. The CDR3 sequence is 18 residues long. Germline V gene data show CDR1 as MNHNS and CDR2 as SASEGT. The CDR3 DNA is TGTGCCAGCAGTGAACAAAGCCCCAGCGGGGCGGGAACAGATACGCAGTATTTT. Translating gives CASSEQSPSGAGTDTQYF.

V gene TRBV5-1 combines with J gene TRBJ1-1, with D perhaps TRBD1 (5 bases). There are 14 residues in the CDR3. The V gene's germline CDR1 is SGHRS and CDR2 YFSETQ. The V gene lost 2 bases and the J gene lost 3 bases, with 11 bases spanning the gap. The CDR3 sequence is CASSFGGTDTEAFF. Here the CDR3 DNA reads TGCGCCAGCAGCTTCGGGGGAACGGACACTGAAGCTTTCTTT.

The chain uses TRBV27 and TRBJ1-2; 7 positions agree with TRBD1. J lost 7 bases, V lost 2 bases, and 10 bases had no gene match. This CDR3 spans 15 amino acids. Germline CDR1 and CDR2: MNHEY and SMNVEV (reference sequence). CDR3 sequence: CASSLGRGAFGGYTF. The CDR3 region has the DNA TGTGCCAGCAGTTTAGGCAGGGGGGCATTCGGTGGCTACACCTTC.

This clone turned up a few times. V and J are TRBV30 and TRBJ1-1; D is undetermined. The CDR3 runs to 13 residues. Germline CDR1 is GTSNPN and CDR2 is SVGIG (reference sequence). Trimming pared 2 bases from V and 0 bases from J, leaving 7 bases between. The CDR3 coding sequence is TGTGCCTGGAGTATCACAATGAACACTGAAGCTTTCTTT. Translation: CAWSITMNTEAFF. The complete variable domain, with remaining parts taken from reference TRBV30 and TRBJ1-1, reads SQTIHQWPATLVQPVGSPLSLECTVEGTSNPNLYWYRQAAGRGLQLLFYSVGIGQISSEVPQNLSASRPQDRQFILSSKKLLLSDSGFYLCAWSITMNTEAFFGQGTRLTVV.

The V gene is TRBV28, the J gene TRBJ2-1, with 9 bases matching TRBD1. The V segment lost 5 bases and the J segment 2 bases; nucleotides outside the gene matches: 7. This CDR3 contains 16 residues. Germline loops: CDR1 MDHEN, CDR2 SYDVKM. The CDR3, as DNA: TGTGCCAGCAGTCCAACCGGGACAGGGACCTACAATGAGCAGTTCTTC. This gives the protein CASSPTGTGTYNEQFF.

The chain carries TRBV7-2 and TRBJ2-2; 11 bases align to TRBD2. The CDR3 covers 18 residues. The germline V gene encodes CDR1 SGHTA and CDR2 FQGNSA. V shed 6 bases and J 4 bases; nucleotides not matched to a gene: 13. This chain's CDR3 is CASSSTGTSGRRTGELFF. The CDR3 DNA sequence: TGTGCCAGCAGTTCAACCGGGACTAGCGGTAGACGCACCGGGGAGCTGTTTTTT.

The chain carries TRBV19 and TRBJ1-2, with 9 nucleotides matching TRBD1. The CDR3 is 16 amino acids. In germline, CDR1 is LNHDA, CDR2 SQIVND (reference sequence). Trimming removed 4 bases from V and 8 bases from J; junction bases left unmatched: 14. The CDR3 nucleotides are TGTGCCAGTAGTACCTCCGGGACAGGGAATGGAGGAGGCTACACCTTC. Translation: CASSTSGTGNGGGYTF.

The chain combines TRBV29-1 with TRBJ2-2; 11 positions match TRBD2. The germline V gene has CDR1 SQVTM and CDR2 ANQGSEA. Germline trimming cut 4 bases from V and 2 bases from J; bases unmatched to any gene: 9. The length of the CDR3 is 17 residues. The CDR3 region is CSVGGLAGGTNTGELFF. CDR3 sequence (DNA): TGCAGCGTTGGGGGTCTAGCGGGGGGCACCAACACCGGGGAGCTGTTTTTT.

The rearrangement joins TRBV4-1 to TRBJ1-2; 12 bases map to TRBD1. This CDR3 is built from 18 residues. Unmatched junction bases numbered 14, after V lost 1 base and J lost 8 bases. In germline, CDR1 is MGHRA, CDR2 YSYEKL. In DNA form, the CDR3 reads TGCGCCAGCAGCCAAGCGTCCTCCGGGACAGGGGGCTTTTGGGGCTACACCTTC. Residues: CASSQASSGTGGFWGYTF.

The chain carries TRBV28 and TRBJ1-4; D is perhaps TRBD1 (6 bases). The germline V gene encodes CDR1 MDHEN and CDR2 SYDVKM. The CDR3 is 16 residues long. The V and J ends lost 1 base and 7 bases respectively, with 16 bases between them. CDR3 in DNA: TGTGCCAGCAGTTTATCGAAGAGGGACATCCGTGAAAAACTGTTTTTT. Translation gives CASSLSKRDIREKLFF.

This clone was recorded once. The chain carries TRBV28 and TRBJ1-1; no clear D. Trimming took 6 bases from V and 7 from J, leaving 9 bases between them. The CDR3 runs to 11 residues. Germline values: CDR1 MDHEN, CDR2 SYDVKM. CDR3 nucleotide sequence: TGTGCCAGCAGGGCGGGTGATGAAGCTTTCTTT. Translated: CASRAGDEAFF.

The rearrangement links TRBV7-8 to TRBJ1-1, with 9 bases lining up with TRBD1. The CDR3 consists of 15 residues. Germline V gene data show CDR1 as SGHVS and CDR2 as FQNEAQ. The V and J ends lost 4 bases and 3 bases, in that order; junction bases with no gene match: 6. The CDR3 DNA reads as TGTGCCAGCAGCTCCCGGGACAGGGCTTACACTGAAGCTTTCTTT. Its protein product is CASSSRDRAYTEAFF.

V and J are TRBV15 and TRBJ2-2; the D is unclear. V lost 1 base to trimming and J lost 0 bases, with 6 bases between them. The length of the CDR3 is 15 residues. Per germline, CDR1 LNHNV and CDR2 YYDKDF (reference sequence). CDR3: CATSRGYANTGELFF. CDR3 bases: TGTGCCACCAGCAGAGGTTATGCGAACACCGGGGAGCTGTTTTTT.

The rearrangement links TRBV6-1 to TRBJ2-3; D perhaps matches TRBD2 (5 bases). V was cut by 3 bases and J by 2 bases, with 12 bases left in between. The germline gives CDR1 MNHNS, CDR2 SASEGT. The CDR3 runs 15 residues. The CDR3 DNA sequence: TGTGCCAGCAGTGAGTCTCCGACTACCACAGATACGCAGTATTTT. Translation: CASSESPTTTDTQYF.

V gene TRBV5-6 combines with J gene TRBJ2-7; possible D gene TRBD2, 5 bases. The CDR3 is 15 residues long. Trimming removed 0 bases at V and 2 bases at J, with 12 bases between. The germline V gene has CDR1 SGHDT and CDR2 YYEEEE. CDR3 nucleotides: TGTGCCAGCAGCTTGGGCGCGGGCCTTACCTACGAGCAGTACTTC. The encoded protein is CASSLGAGLTYEQYF.

V usage is TRBV5-4 and J usage is TRBJ1-2; D is unresolved. Trimming cost V 4 bases and J 6 bases, with 16 bases left between them. Germline CDR1 SGHNT, CDR2 YYREEE (reference sequence). The CDR3 loop spans 14 amino acids. The CDR3 protein is CASSPIDLRDGYTF. The CDR3 DNA sequence: TGTGCCAGCAGCCCGATAGACCTCCGGGATGGCTACACCTTC.

This clone was picked up a small number of times. This chain connects TRBV14 to TRBJ2-3, with TRBD2 matching 8 bases. The germline CDR1 and CDR2 sequences are SGHDN and FVKESK. The CDR3 is 17 residues long. Trimming took 0 bases from V and 5 from J; bases not matched to a gene: 10. The CDR3 spells CASSQDRTGGFEDTQYF. The CDR3 region has the DNA TGTGCCAGCAGCCAAGATAGGACGGGGGGGTTTGAAGATACGCAGTATTTT.

The rearrangement uses TRBV9 and TRBJ1-1; the D gene is possibly TRBD1 (5 bases). Trimming took off 3 bases at V and 1 base at J, with 16 bases between the two ends. The CDR3 covers 16 residues. The germline V gene has CDR1 SGDLS and CDR2 YYNGEE. The CDR3 DNA follows: TGTGCCAGCAGCGGGGGTACAGGATCGAAGAACACTGAAGCTTTCTTT. Translation: CASSGGTGSKNTEAFF. Based on the CDR3 plus reference TRBV9 and TRBJ1-1, the full variable domain is DSGVTQTPKHLITATGQRVTLRCSPRSGDLSVYWYQQSLDQGLQFLIQYYNGEERAKGNILERFSAQQFPDLHSELNLSSLELGDSALYFCASSGGTGSKNTEAFFGQGTRLTVV.

This chain links TRBV5-1 with TRBJ1-5, with D perhaps TRBD1 (5 bases). The CDR3 is 16 amino acids. Trimming removed 1 base from V and 0 bases from J, with 11 bases in between. Germline V gives CDR1 SGHRS, CDR2 YFSETQ. CDR3 in amino acids: CASSLTGDHSNQPQHF. The DNA of the CDR3 is TGCGCCAGCAGCTTGACAGGCGATCATAGCAATCAGCCCCAGCATTTT.

This chain uses TRBV6-1 with TRBJ1-4; TRBD1 aligns across 7 bases. The ends lost 8 bases at V and 4 bases at J; junction bases unmatched: 7. Germline lookup yields CDR1 MNHNS and CDR2 SASEGT. The CDR3 is 14 amino acids. CDR3 loop: CASARGQLNEKLFF. CDR3 bases: TGTGCCAGCGCCCGGGGACAGCTTAATGAAAAACTGTTTTTT.